A selection of T cell receptor beta chains follows, all from one sample in a study of T-cell reconstitution after alpha-beta-depleted transplantation in children. MiXCR, applied by TCRdb to the PCR reads, yields one record per CDR3 protein. The repertoire holds about 150,000 distinct CDR3 sequences, with about 9% as singletons. Material: PBMCs, mostly from graft donor cells, obtained 180 days after TCRalphabeta/CD19-depleted stem cell transplant. The receptors originated from a female patient between 2 and 15 years old who had a stem cell transplant for congenital amegakaryocytic thrombocytopenia, so the T cells may come from the graft donor. Each CDR3 is given with its conserved first and last residue. Clone size is given for some rows only: seen once, a few or many times, or a class if the clone is expanded.

V: TRBV29-1
J: TRBJ2-5
length: 11
size: many
CDR3: CSGQRQETQYF

V: TRBV3-1
J: TRBJ2-1
length: 16
size: -
CDR3: CASSPFSGSGTYEQFF

V: TRBV20-1
J: TRBJ1-1
length: 16
size: many
CDR3: CSALTGTGIGYGQAFF

V: TRBV28
J: TRBJ2-1
length: 13
size: many
CDR3: CASSPLGAGTLFF

V: TRBV20-1
J: TRBJ1-3
length: 15
size: -
CDR3: CSARDLRAPGNTIYF

V: TRBV29-1
J: TRBJ2-5
length: 11
size: many
CDR3: CSVPTGETQYF

V: TRBV5-1
J: TRBJ1-4
length: 15
size: many
CDR3: CASSGREATNEKLFF

V: TRBV10-1
J: TRBJ2-3
length: 16
size: -
CDR3: CASSDRQGWSTDTQYF

V: TRBV5-5
J: TRBJ2-1
length: 15
size: -
CDR3: CASSLGRVGYNEQFF

V: TRBV20-1
J: TRBJ2-3
length: 14
size: many
CDR3: CSANLGRGTDTQYF

V: TRBV30
J: TRBJ2-1
length: 15
size: few
CDR3: CAWSVRLAGANEQFF

V: TRBV7-9
J: TRBJ2-1
length: 16
size: -
CDR3: CASSLTRTSTYNEQFF

V: TRBV2
J: TRBJ2-7
length: 17
size: -
CDR3: CASRTHTRNPRPFEQYF

V: TRBV28
J: TRBJ1-5
length: 15
size: -
CDR3: CASSLSGFSNQPQHF

V: TRBV5-1
J: TRBJ2-1
length: 16
size: many
CDR3: CASSLAIAGVGNEQFF

V: TRBV7-2
J: TRBJ2-7
length: 15
size: many
CDR3: CASSPRTGAKYEQYF

V: TRBV6-1
J: TRBJ2-2
length: 16
size: many
CDR3: CASSPPTGGNTGELFF

V: TRBV11-2
J: TRBJ2-1
length: 16
size: many
CDR3: CASSPLLSSSYNEQFF

V: TRBV27
J: TRBJ2-7
length: 15
size: many
CDR3: CASSSPGQGNYEQYF

V: TRBV12-3/TRBV12-4
J: TRBJ2-7
length: 12
size: -
CDR3: CASSSQYGEQYF

V: TRBV5-1
J: TRBJ1-2
length: 14
size: many
CDR3: CASSLGGRTYGYTF

V: TRBV29-1
J: TRBJ1-2
length: 15
size: many
CDR3: CSVGTQGLANYGYTF